This T cell receptor beta chain derives from a study of Ad26.COV2.S vaccination and SARS-CoV-2 variants. Overall study: Intramuscular Ad26.COV2.S doses were given once or twice, 56 days apart.

Trimming left V 6 bases short and J 2 bases short, with 9 bases between. The germline gives CDR1 LGHNA, CDR2 YNFKEQ. The CDR3 contains 13 residues. The treatment: over 15 received Ad26.COV2.S at low or high dose, single or two shots; about 5 received placebo; per-sample allocation not given. Samples came from day 63 after the first vaccine or placebo injection. TCRdb keeps only in-frame clones here, not all; method: immunoSEQ multiplex PCR. The sample holds roughly 300,000 clones, 88% seen once. The V and J genes are TRBV4-2 and TRBJ2-3; TRBD2 is a possible D gene (6 bases). The receptor was isolated from a person aged 18-60 years who received the Ad26.COV2.S COVID-19 vaccine or a placebo. The sequenced sample was peripheral blood, obtained in a trial of Ad26.COV2.S vaccine versus placebo. Here the CDR3 DNA reads TGTGCCAGCAGTAGCGGAGACACAGATACGCAGTATTTT. Translation gives CASSSGDTDTQYF.